This TCR beta chain was sequenced in a study of blood T cell repertoires in COVID-19. Study-wide context: Sources were T cells, B-cell-depleted T cells, or PBMCs; the material itself was cDNA or gDNA.

Per the study methods: Estimation of nucleated cell counts was performed using reference gene primer amplification. Method: immunoSEQ multiplex PCR; TCRdb's copy keeps in-frame clones and lacks some. The D gene and trimming were derived from the DNA, and the V and J assignments and clone size from that table. Of about 530,000 clones in the sample, around nine tenths were seen once. V trimming: 6 bases; J trimming: 4 bases; junction bases outside the gene matches: 15. The V gene's germline CDR1 is LGHNA and CDR2 YNFKEQ. The CDR3 spans 17 residues. Patients at the Seattle site were enrolled during active infection and followed longitudinally.

The TCR sequence derives from a woman aged 45-59 years with COVID-19, enrolled during active disease. The chain employs TRBV4-2 and TRBJ1-1; TRBD1 matches at 9 bases. The source material was peripheral blood. This CDR3 is CASRHSRDRVGGTEAFF. As DNA, the CDR3 is TGTGCCAGCAGACACAGCCGGGACAGGGTGGGCGGCACTGAAGCTTTCTTT.